These T cell receptor beta chains were read from a single sample in a study of shared clonotypes between healthy human individuals. TCRdb's copy holds only in-frame clones and misses some; the assay was immunoSEQ multiplex PCR. This table has about 2.1 million clones, over 85% appearing once. The specimen sequenced was naive CD8+ T cells from PBMCs. These receptor sequences come from a man aged 18 to 35 in good health. Some clones in this sample may be carry-over from other donors' samples. Each CDR3 is given with its conserved first and last residue. A D gene is named only where the DNA matches it firmly. Size values are once, few and many counts, or a class for expanded clones, and some rows have none.

V,size,D,J,CDR3,DNA
TRBV4-1,-,TRBD2,TRBJ2-1,CASSLGGSGNEQFF,TGCGCCAGCAGTCTGGGAGGGAGTGGTAATGAGCAGTTCTTC
TRBV4-1,-,TRBD1,TRBJ1-6,CASSQQDRGHSPLHF,TGCGCCAGCAGCCAACAGGACAGGGGACATTCACCCCTCCACTTT
TRBV28,-,-,TRBJ2-5,CASSISGETQYF,TGTGCCAGCAGCATATCCGGGGAGACCCAGTACTTC
TRBV11-2,-,-,TRBJ2-5,CASSPRGETQYF,TGTGCCAGCAGCCCCCGTGGGGAGACCCAGTACTTC
TRBV4-1,once,-,TRBJ1-2,CASSFQGIGYTF,TGCGCCAGCAGCTTCCAGGGAATCGGCTACACCTTC
TRBV6-6,-,-,TRBJ1-4,CASSPRTAVGSEKLFF,TGTGCCAGCAGCCCGAGGACAGCCGTGGGTTCCGAAAAACTGTTTTTT
TRBV11-1,once,TRBD2,TRBJ2-2,CASSFIREGYTGELFF,TGTGCCAGCAGCTTTATCCGGGAGGGCTACACCGGGGAGCTGTTTTTT
TRBV27,once,-,TRBJ2-7,CASSLSTVHEQYF,TGTGCCAGCAGTTTATCAACCGTGCACGAGCAGTACTTC
TRBV9,-,TRBD1,TRBJ2-7,CASSSGGTGTYEQYF,TGTGCCAGCAGTTCAGGGGGGACAGGGACCTACGAGCAGTACTTC
TRBV6-5,-,-,TRBJ2-5,CASSYSTGTLETQYF,TGTGCCAGCAGTTACTCGACGGGCACCTTAGAGACCCAGTACTTC
TRBV6-5,-,-,TRBJ1-1,CASSYRDQNTEAFF,TGTGCCAGCAGTTACCGGGACCAGAACACTGAAGCTTTCTTT
TRBV5-1,-,-,TRBJ2-7,CASSPGPGSPLSYEQYF,TGCGCCAGCAGCCCGGGTCCGGGGAGTCCGCTCTCCTACGAGCAGTACTTC
TRBV29-1,-,-,TRBJ2-1,CSVISPPRVNEQFF,TGCAGCGTCATCAGTCCTCCAAGGGTCAATGAGCAGTTCTTC
TRBV27,-,TRBD2,TRBJ2-2,CASSSLAANTGELFF,TGTGCCAGCAGTTCACTAGCGGCGAACACCGGGGAGCTGTTTTTT
TRBV7-9,-,-,TRBJ1-2,CASRVGYGYTF,TGTGCCAGCAGGGTCGGGTATGGCTACACCTTC
TRBV30,few,TRBD1,TRBJ1-4,CAWDQRGGSGEKLFF,TGTGCCTGGGACCAAAGAGGGGGCTCTGGTGAAAAACTGTTTTTT
TRBV6-6,-,TRBD1,TRBJ2-5,CASSYPGQGRRETQYF,TGTGCCAGCAGTTACCCAGGACAGGGGCGTAGGGAGACCCAGTACTTC
TRBV13,once,TRBD1,TRBJ2-7,CASSLENRGTYEQYF,TGTGCCAGCAGCTTAGAGAACAGGGGAACCTACGAGCAGTACTTC
TRBV6-5,once,TRBD2,TRBJ2-1,CASSPGGGLYNEQFF,TGTGCCAGCAGCCCCGGGGGGGGCCTCTACAATGAGCAGTTCTTC
TRBV28,once,-,TRBJ2-1,CASTTGWGGNNEQFF,TGTGCCAGCACCACGGGGTGGGGCGGCAACAATGAGCAGTTCTTC
TRBV27,-,TRBD2,TRBJ2-7,CASSLRFGSGSEQYF,TGTGCCAGCAGTTTAAGATTTGGAAGCGGGAGCGAGCAGTACTTC
TRBV7-9,-,-,TRBJ1-3,CASRGRGYTIYF,TGTGCCAGCAGAGGAAGGGGTTACACCATATATTTT
TRBV4-1,-,TRBD1,TRBJ1-2,CASSQILPGQGDYGYTF,TGCGCCAGCAGCCAAATATTACCGGGACAGGGGGACTATGGCTACACCTTC
TRBV9,-,-,TRBJ2-7,CASSVGAGEQYF,TGTGCCAGCAGCGTAGGGGCGGGAGAGCAGTACTTC
TRBV7-9,-,-,TRBJ1-1,CASRTGTQAFF,TGTGCCAGCAGAACAGGGACACAAGCTTTCTTT
TRBV10-2,-,-,TRBJ2-7,CASSESRRRSFYEQYF,TGCGCCAGCAGTGAATCCAGGCGCCGGAGCTTCTACGAGCAGTACTTC
TRBV14,once,-,TRBJ2-5,CASSQVTVVIGEETQYF,TGTGCCAGCAGCCAAGTTACCGTAGTGATAGGGGAAGAGACCCAGTACTTC